The entry that follows covers one T cell receptor beta chain sequence. What it recognizes is unknown. Naivety in CD8+ T cells corresponded to a CD45RO-CCR7+CD27+CD95- phenotype. The data derive from a study of CXCR3-negative and CXCR3-positive naive CD8 T cells. Notes on the study in general: Higher TRB CDR3 hydrophobicity marked CXCR3-positive naive cells relative to CXCR3-negative naive cells. The study found comparably high diversity in both naive subsets and much lower diversity in memory CD8+ cells.

UMI-tagged TRB cDNA libraries were built via 5' RACE. TCRdb re-called the 5' RACE reads and gives one entry per CDR3 protein, without DNA. The sample features under 90,000 distinct CDR3 sequences, with 0.62% in its top ten. The CDR3 loop spans 12 amino acids. CDR1 SGHAT and CDR2 FQDESV come from the germline V gene (reference sequence). The sample comprised naive CXCR3+ CD8+ T cells from blood. Documented subset: CD45RO-CCR7+CD27+CD95- naive CD8+ T cells expressing CXCR3 (TNR3+). The V and J genes are TRBV11-1 and TRBJ2-7. The TCR was taken from a human donor in good health. Some clones in this sample may be carry-over from other donors' samples. The chain's CDR3 is CASSRETYEQYF.